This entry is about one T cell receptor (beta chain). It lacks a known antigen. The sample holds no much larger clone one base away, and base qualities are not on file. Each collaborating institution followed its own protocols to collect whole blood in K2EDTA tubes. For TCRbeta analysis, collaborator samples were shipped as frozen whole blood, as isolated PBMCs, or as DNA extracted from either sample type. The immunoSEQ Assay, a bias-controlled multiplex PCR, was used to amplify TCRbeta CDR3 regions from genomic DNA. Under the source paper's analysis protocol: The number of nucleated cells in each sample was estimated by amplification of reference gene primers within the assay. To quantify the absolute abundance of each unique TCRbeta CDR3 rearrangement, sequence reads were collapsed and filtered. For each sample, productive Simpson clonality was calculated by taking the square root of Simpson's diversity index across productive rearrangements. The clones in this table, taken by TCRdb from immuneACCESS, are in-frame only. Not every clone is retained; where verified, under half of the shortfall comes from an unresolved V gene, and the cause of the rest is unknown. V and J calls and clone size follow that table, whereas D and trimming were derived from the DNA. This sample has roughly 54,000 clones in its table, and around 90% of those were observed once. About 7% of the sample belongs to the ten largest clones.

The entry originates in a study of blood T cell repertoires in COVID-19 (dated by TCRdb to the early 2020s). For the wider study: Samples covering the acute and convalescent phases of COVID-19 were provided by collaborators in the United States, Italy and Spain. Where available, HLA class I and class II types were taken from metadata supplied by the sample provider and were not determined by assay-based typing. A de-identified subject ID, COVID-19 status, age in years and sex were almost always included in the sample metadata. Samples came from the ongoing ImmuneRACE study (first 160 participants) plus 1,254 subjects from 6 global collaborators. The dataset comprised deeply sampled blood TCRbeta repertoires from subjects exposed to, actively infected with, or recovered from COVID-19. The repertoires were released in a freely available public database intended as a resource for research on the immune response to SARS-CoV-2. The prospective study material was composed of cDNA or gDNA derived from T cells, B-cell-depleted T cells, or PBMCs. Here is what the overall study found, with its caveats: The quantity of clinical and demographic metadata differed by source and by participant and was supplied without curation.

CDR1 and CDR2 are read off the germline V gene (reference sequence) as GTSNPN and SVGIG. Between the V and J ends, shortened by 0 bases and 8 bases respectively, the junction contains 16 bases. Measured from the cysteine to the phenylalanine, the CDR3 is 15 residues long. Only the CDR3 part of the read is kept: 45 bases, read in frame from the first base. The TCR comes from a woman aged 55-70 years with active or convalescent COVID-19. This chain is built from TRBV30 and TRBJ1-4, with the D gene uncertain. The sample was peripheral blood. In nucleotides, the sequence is TGTGCCTGGAGTGTACGAGGAGGGATTGGCGAAAAACTGTTTTTT. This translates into CAWSVRGGIGEKLFF.